A single sample gave rise to the 20 T cell receptor beta chains below, sequenced in a study of cytomegalovirus exposure and HLA in healthy donors. The primer mix had 60 Vbeta and 13 Jbeta primers. Profiling relied on immunoSEQ multiplex PCR, and the TCRdb table lists in-frame clones only, not all of them. Of about 120,000 clones in the sample, 81% were seen once. Sequenced: PBMCs. These receptor sequences come from a man between 35 and 55 years old in good health and CMV-seronegative.

The chain is built from TRBV7-2 and TRBJ1-5, with unresolved D. This CDR3 has 12 amino acids. V lost 5 bases and J lost 9, with 11 bases in between. CDR1 is SGHTA, CDR2 FQGNSA, per germline. The CDR3 bases are TGTGCCAGCAGCCAAACTAGCGGGCCCCAGCATTTT. Translating it yields CASSQTSGPQHF.

V usage is TRBV6-5 and J usage is TRBJ2-5; 7 bases line up with TRBD1. V dropped 6 bases and J dropped 4; count of bases not matched to a gene: 11. CDR1 and CDR2 from the germline V gene are MNHEY and SVGAGI. This CDR3 comprises 15 residues. CDR3 protein: CASRYTFGTVETQYF. In nucleotides, the CDR3 is TGTGCCAGCAGATATACCTTCGGGACAGTAGAGACCCAGTACTTC.

CDR3: CASSPGGDTQYF. For the CDR3, the DNA is TGTGCCAGCAGCCCCGGGGGAGATACGCAGTATTTT. This sequence joins TRBV7-9 and TRBJ2-3; TRBD2 might be the D (6 bases). The V end was cut by 5 bases, the J end by 5 bases, with 8 bases between. This CDR3 spans 12 amino acids. From germline, CDR1 is SEHNR and CDR2 FQNEAQ (reference sequence).

This clone was picked up a small number of times. This chain links TRBV9 with TRBJ2-6, with TRBD1 matching 7 bases. The V gene end was trimmed by 3 bases and the J gene end by 0 bases; junction bases not matched to a gene: 6. Germline V CDR1 and CDR2: SGDLS, YYNGEE. There are 17 residues in the CDR3. DNA for the CDR3: TGTGCCAGCAGCGCCACAGGGGTCGACTCTGGGGCCAACGTCCTGACTTTC. Protein sequence: CASSATGVDSGANVLTF. The full variable domain, completed using reference TRBV9 and TRBJ2-6, is DSGVTQTPKHLITATGQRVTLRCSPRSGDLSVYWYQQSLDQGLQFLIQYYNGEERAKGNILERFSAQQFPDLHSELNLSSLELGDSALYFCASSATGVDSGANVLTFGAGSRLTVL.

This rearrangement joins TRBV4-3 to TRBJ2-7; D perhaps matches TRBD2 (6 bases). The V gene's germline CDR1 is LGHNA and CDR2 YSLEER. The CDR3 length is 15 residues. Trimming took 0 bases from V and 0 from J, leaving 9 bases between them. The chain's CDR3 is CASSQDGGTSYEQYF. Here the CDR3 DNA reads TGCGCCAGCAGCCAAGATGGGGGGACCTCCTACGAGCAGTACTTC.

This chain connects TRBV19 to TRBJ1-1, with 8 bases fitting TRBD1. The CDR3 spans 15 residues. The germline V gene encodes CDR1 LNHDA and CDR2 SQIVND (reference sequence). Trimming took 6 bases from V and 4 from J; bases not matched to a gene: 10. CDR3 region: CASRKGQGKGTEAFF. The CDR3 DNA is TGTGCCAGTAGAAAAGGACAGGGAAAAGGCACTGAAGCTTTCTTT.

The V gene is TRBV29-1, the J gene TRBJ2-5, with 8 bases lining up with TRBD1. CDR3 length: 12 residues. Germline CDR1 SQVTM, CDR2 ANQGSEA. The trim removed 4 bases at V and 5 bases at J, leaving 3 bases unmatched. Here the CDR3 DNA reads TGCAGCGTTGGTCGACAGGGGGAGACCCAGTACTTC. Its protein is CSVGRQGETQYF.

The rearrangement uses TRBV9 and TRBJ2-3; 9 nucleotides agree with TRBD2. The CDR3 is 15 amino acids. Trimming removed 0 bases from V and 3 bases from J; junction bases left unmatched: 2. From germline, CDR1 is SGDLS and CDR2 YYNGEE. In DNA, the CDR3 is TGTGCCAGCAGCGTAGAGGCGGGGGGGACAGATACGCAGTATTTT. Translation: CASSVEAGGTDTQYF.

The V call is TRBV19, the J call TRBJ1-5, with 7 bases fitting TRBD1. V was clipped by 6 bases and J by 8 bases; unmatched bases: 13. The CDR3 totals 15 residues. Germline V CDR1 and CDR2: LNHDA, SQIVND (reference sequence). CDR3 nucleotide sequence: TGTGCCAGTAGAAAAGGACAGGAGAAGGTTGAGCCCCAGCATTTT. It yields the protein CASRKGQEKVEPQHF.

The CDR3 bases are TGCGCCAGCAGCCAAGACAGGGGCACTGAAGCTTTCTTT. Protein: CASSQDRGTEAFF. V gene TRBV5-1 combines with J gene TRBJ1-1; 8 bases align to TRBD1. Germline CDR1 and CDR2: SGHRS and YFSETQ. This CDR3 has 13 amino acids. Trimming took 4 bases from V and 4 from J; bases not matched to a gene: 3.

The V gene is TRBV10-3, the J gene TRBJ1-6; possibly TRBD1 for D (5 bases). Per germline, CDR1 ENHRY and CDR2 SYGVKD. This CDR3 contains 15 residues. V was pared by 0 bases and J by 7 bases, with 10 bases between. The CDR3 protein is CAISESDSRNSPLHF. The CDR3 DNA is TGTGCCATCAGTGAGTCTGACAGTAGGAATTCACCCCTCCACTTT.

This clone was counted only a few times. This chain uses TRBV11-2 with TRBJ1-5, with D unresolved. This CDR3 contains 13 residues. The V and J ends lost 2 bases and 2 bases respectively, with 4 bases between them. The germline gives CDR1 SGHAT, CDR2 FQNNGV. CDR3 protein: CASSLQGNQPQHF. DNA of the CDR3: TGTGCCAGCAGCTTACAGGGCAATCAGCCCCAGCATTTT. The whole variable domain, filled in from reference TRBV11-2 and TRBJ1-5, reads EAGVAQSPRYKIIEKRQSVAFWCNPISGHATLYWYQQILGQGPKLLIQFQNNGVVDDSQLPKDRFSAERLKGVDSTLKIQPAKLEDSAVYLCASSLQGNQPQHFGDGTRLSIL.

The sample holds a few counts of this clone. The chain uses TRBV28 and TRBJ2-5; 10 bases fit TRBD2. The V segment lost 6 bases and the J segment 4 bases; nucleotides outside the gene matches: 11. The CDR3 has 16 residues. CDR1 is MDHEN and CDR2 is SYDVKM in the germline V gene. CDR3 DNA: TGTGCCAGCAGCCCTCAGCTAGCGGGAGTTGGAGAGACCCAGTACTTC. Its translation is CASSPQLAGVGETQYF.

This clone was seen a single time. This chain links TRBV7-2 with TRBJ2-5, with 10 bases matching TRBD1. J lost 6 bases, V lost 3 bases, and 4 bases had no gene match. The CDR3 runs 14 residues. From germline, CDR1 is SGHTA and CDR2 FQGNSA. The CDR3 coding sequence is TGTGCCAGCAGCTTTTCGGGACAGGGGAAGACCCAGTACTTC. Encoded protein: CASSFSGQGKTQYF. The variable domain in full, with the rest retrieved from reference TRBV7-2 and TRBJ2-5, is GAGVSQSPSNKVTEKGKDVELRCDPISGHTALYWYRQSLGQGLEFLIYFQGNSAPDKSGLPSDRFSAERTGGSVSTLTIQRTQQEDSAVYLCASSFSGQGKTQYFGPGTRLLVL.

V gene TRBV19 combines with J gene TRBJ1-2, with D maybe TRBD1 (6 bases). The CDR3 has 13 amino acids. CDR1 is LNHDA and CDR2 is SQIVND in the germline V gene (reference sequence). Trimming removed 5 bases at V and 5 bases at J, with 12 bases between. The CDR3 sequence: CASSAQGEYGYTF. In nucleotides, the CDR3 is TGTGCCAGTAGTGCACAGGGTGAGTATGGCTACACCTTC.

J is TRBJ1-5 and V is TRBV2; D gene ambiguous. Trimming removed 6 bases at V and 2 bases at J, with 14 bases between. CDR3 length: 15 residues. Germline lookup yields CDR1 SNHLY and CDR2 FYNNEI. CDR3 region: CASRYQSRGNQPQHF. In DNA form, the CDR3 reads TGTGCCAGCAGATACCAGTCGAGGGGCAATCAGCCCCAGCATTTT.

The chain uses TRBV19 and TRBJ2-7; TRBD1 is a possible D gene (6 bases). The CDR3 has 13 residues. With 5 bases removed from V and 7 bases from J, the gap between germline ends came to 15 bases. CDR1 is LNHDA and CDR2 is SQIVND in the germline V gene (reference sequence). Here the CDR3 reads CASSPQGPWEQYF. The CDR3 DNA is TGTGCCAGTAGTCCACAGGGCCCTTGGGAGCAGTACTTC. Complete variable domain (other parts from reference TRBV19 and TRBJ2-7): DGGITQSPKYLFRKEGQNVTLSCEQNLNHDAMYWYRQDPGQGLRLIYYSQIVNDFQKGDIAEGYSVSREKKESFPLTVTSAQKNPTAFYLCASSPQGPWEQYFGPGTRLTVT.

The rearrangement links TRBV19 to TRBJ2-5; 9 nucleotides line up with TRBD1. The CDR3 spans 15 residues. Germline V CDR1 and CDR2: LNHDA, SQIVND (reference sequence). V trimming: 5 bases; J trimming: 2 bases; junction bases outside the gene matches: 6. The CDR3 DNA reads as TGTGCCAGTAGTTACCCGGGACAGGGACAAGAGACCCAGTACTTC. Amino acids: CASSYPGQGQETQYF.

The chain is built from TRBV30 and TRBJ2-3, with a possible D match to TRBD2 (5 bases). The CDR3 covers 16 residues. CDR1 is GTSNPN and CDR2 is SVGIG in the germline V gene (reference sequence). V was shortened by 0 bases and J by 0 bases, with 13 bases between the two germline ends. The CDR3 DNA follows: TGTGCCTGGAGTGTACTGAGCGGAACTAGCACAGATACGCAGTATTTT. It translates to CAWSVLSGTSTDTQYF.

The chain couples TRBV9 to TRBJ2-6, with 9 bases lining up with TRBD2. Unmatched junction bases numbered 10, after V lost 4 bases and J lost 2 bases. In germline, CDR1 is SGDLS, CDR2 YYNGEE. This CDR3 is built from 18 residues. In nucleotides, the CDR3 is TGTGCCAGCAGCCCGGGGACTAGCTGGCTCCCTGGGGCCAACGTCCTGACTTTC. As protein: CASSPGTSWLPGANVLTF. Full variable domain (outside the CDR3, taken from reference TRBV9 and TRBJ2-6): DSGVTQTPKHLITATGQRVTLRCSPRSGDLSVYWYQQSLDQGLQFLIQYYNGEERAKGNILERFSAQQFPDLHSELNLSSLELGDSALYFCASSPGTSWLPGANVLTFGAGSRLTVL.